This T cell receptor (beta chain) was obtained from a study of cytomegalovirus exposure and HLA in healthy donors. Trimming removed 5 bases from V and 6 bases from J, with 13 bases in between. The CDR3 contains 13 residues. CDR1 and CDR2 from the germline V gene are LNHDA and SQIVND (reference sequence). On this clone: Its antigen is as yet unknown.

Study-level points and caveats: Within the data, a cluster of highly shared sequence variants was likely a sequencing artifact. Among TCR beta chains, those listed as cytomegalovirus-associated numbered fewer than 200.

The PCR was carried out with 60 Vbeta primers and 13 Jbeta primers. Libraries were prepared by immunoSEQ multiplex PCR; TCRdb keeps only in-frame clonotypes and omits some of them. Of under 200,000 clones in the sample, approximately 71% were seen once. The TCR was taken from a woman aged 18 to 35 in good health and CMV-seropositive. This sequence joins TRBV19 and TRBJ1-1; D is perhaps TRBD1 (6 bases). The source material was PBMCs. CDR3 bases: TGTGCCAGTAGTGTGAGGGACATCTCTGAAGCTTTCTTT. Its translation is CASSVRDISEAFF.